These 11 T cell receptor beta chains were all obtained from the same sample, sequenced in a study of blood T cell repertoires in COVID-19. Sequenced by immunoSEQ multiplex PCR; TCRdb stores in-frame clones only, minus some. The profile shows under 300,000 clones, roughly 83% of them singletons. The source material was peripheral blood. These receptors were obtained from a man aged 55 to 70 who had recovered from COVID-19.

The chain carries TRBV19 and TRBJ1-5; 9 bases are shared with TRBD1. The length of the CDR3 is 13 residues. Germline CDR1 LNHDA, CDR2 SQIVND (reference sequence). V trimming: 5 bases; J trimming: 7 bases; junction bases outside the gene matches: 3. For the CDR3, the DNA is TGTGCCAGTAGTCAGGGACAGGGACAGCCCCAGCATTTT. It encodes CASSQGQGQPQHF.

The rearrangement joins TRBV6-8 to TRBJ2-1, with 9 bases fitting TRBD2. Germline CDR1 is MNHGY and CDR2 is SAAAGT. With 2 bases clipped from V and 4 bases from J, the junction kept 21 bases outside the gene matches. The CDR3 sequence is 21 residues long. The CDR3 spells CASSYRIAGGPCGEGYNEQFF. The CDR3 coding sequence is TGTGCCAGCAGTTACCGGATCGCGGGAGGGCCTTGTGGGGAGGGGTACAATGAGCAGTTCTTC.

This clone was found once. The CDR3 bases are TGTGCCAGCATTCACAGGGGACATGAGCAGTTCTTC. It encodes CASIHRGHEQFF. This rearrangement joins TRBV12-3 or TRBV12-4 to TRBJ2-1, with 7 positions matching TRBD1. V was pared by 7 bases and J by 8 bases, with 5 bases of the junction left unmatched. There are 12 residues in the CDR3.

The chain joins TRBV2 to TRBJ2-2, with 8 bases identical to TRBD1. The CDR3 covers 15 residues. Losses at the gene ends were 5 bases for V and 4 bases for J; bases not matched to a gene: 6. From germline, CDR1 is SNHLY and CDR2 FYNNEI. The CDR3 DNA sequence: TGTGCCAGCAGTCTGAAAACAGGGGGCACCGGGGAGCTGTTTTTT. Its translation is CASSLKTGGTGELFF. The full variable domain, its missing parts supplied by reference TRBV2 and TRBJ2-2, is EPEVTQTPSHQVTQMGQEVILRCVPISNHLYFYWYRQILGQKVEFLVSFYNNEISEKSEIFDDQFSVERPDGSNFTLKIRSTKLEDSAMYFCASSLKTGGTGELFFGEGSRLTVL.

The rearrangement uses TRBV7-9 and TRBJ2-7; TRBD1 aligns across 7 bases. This CDR3 region has 15 residues. Trimming took 1 base from V and 3 from J; bases not matched to a gene: 6. Germline CDR1 and CDR2: SEHNR and FQNEAQ (reference sequence). This CDR3 is CASSLGWGQIYEQYF. CDR3 bases: TGTGCCAGCAGCTTAGGATGGGGACAGATCTACGAGCAGTACTTC. The variable domain in full, with the rest retrieved from reference TRBV7-9 and TRBJ2-7, is DTGVSQNPRHKITKRGQNVTFRCDPISEHNRLYWYRQTLGQGPEFLTYFQNEAQLEKSRLLSDRFSAERPKGSFSTLEIQRTEQGDSAMYLCASSLGWGQIYEQYFGPGTRLTVT.

The J gene is TRBJ2-5, the V gene TRBV18, with unresolved D. CDR3 size: 14 residues. Per germline, CDR1 KGHSH and CDR2 LQKENI. V was trimmed by 1 base and J by 2 bases, leaving 8 bases between them. CDR3 protein: CASSPRQLQETQYF. Written as DNA, the CDR3 is TGTGCCAGCTCACCACGGCAGTTACAAGAGACCCAGTACTTC.

V usage is TRBV28 and J usage is TRBJ1-4; maybe TRBD1 (5 bases). Germline assignment: CDR1 MDHEN and CDR2 SYDVKM. The CDR3 runs 14 residues. V gave up 1 base and J gave up 7 bases, with 10 bases separating them. The CDR3 DNA reads as TGTGCCAGCAGTTTATTTGGGACTGGTGAAAAACTGTTTTTT. This sequence encodes CASSLFGTGEKLFF. The whole variable domain, filled in from reference TRBV28 and TRBJ1-4, reads DVKVTQSSRYLVKRTGEKVFLECVQDMDHENMFWYRQDPGLGLRLIYFSYDVKMKEKGDIPEGYSVSREKKERFSLILESASTNQTSMYLCASSLFGTGEKLFFGSGTQLSVL.

This sequence joins TRBV18 and TRBJ1-1; 7 nucleotides agree with TRBD1. The junction had 1 base not matched to a gene; V was cut back by 4 bases and J by 5 bases. Looked up from germline, CDR1 is KGHSH and CDR2 is LQKENI. The CDR3 covers 12 residues. CDR3 nucleotide sequence: TGTGCCAGCTCACTGACAGGGACTGAAGCTTTCTTT. It encodes CASSLTGTEAFF.

This chain uses TRBV15 with TRBJ2-7, with D possibly being TRBD1 (5 bases). The ends were cut back, 1 base at V and 7 bases at J, with 8 bases in the middle. The CDR3 sequence is 12 residues long. Germline loops: CDR1 LNHNV, CDR2 YYDKDF (reference sequence). CDR3 protein: CATSRARAEQYF. CDR3 coding DNA: TGTGCCACCAGCAGAGCCAGGGCAGAGCAGTACTTC. Full variable domain (outside the CDR3, taken from reference TRBV15 and TRBJ2-7): DAMVIQNPRYQVTQFGKPVTLSCSQTLNHNVMYWYQQKSSQAPKLLFHYYDKDFNNEADTPDNFQSRRPNTSFCFLDIRSPGLGDTAMYLCATSRARAEQYFGPGTRLTVT.

This clone was seen only a few times. This specimen includes other DNA sequences encoding the same CDR3. The chain combines TRBV5-1 with TRBJ1-1; D call uncertain. CDR3 length: 15 residues. Germline CDR1 reads SGHRS; CDR2 reads YFSETQ. Trimming cost V 0 bases and J 1 base, with 10 bases left between them. CDR3 in amino acids: CASSLDGRTNTEAFF. The CDR3 region has the DNA TGCGCCAGCAGCTTGGACGGGAGGACGAACACTGAAGCTTTCTTT.

This chain joins TRBV7-3 and TRBJ1-6; 8 positions match TRBD1. The trim removed 3 bases at V and 6 bases at J, leaving 10 bases unmatched. Germline V gene lookup returns CDR1 SGHTA and CDR2 FQGTGA. This CDR3 comprises 17 residues. CDR3 nucleotide sequence: TGTGCCAGCAGCTTCCTCTCGGCGGGACAGGTTAATTCACCCCTCCACTTT. It codes for CASSFLSAGQVNSPLHF.